This TCR beta chain comes out of a study of blood T cell repertoires in COVID-19. The table came from immunoSEQ multiplex PCR; TCRdb's copy has only in-frame clones and leaves some out. The data hold about 160,000 clones, with roughly 91% observed a single time. CDR1 and CDR2 (germline): SGHNT, YENEEA. Trimming removed 4 bases at V and 4 bases at J, with 6 bases between. The CDR3 sequence is 12 residues long. The chain recombines TRBV11-3 with TRBJ2-3; D is uncertain. The specimen was peripheral blood. The origin of this receptor is a man aged 18 to 30 with acute or convalescent COVID-19. Written as DNA, the CDR3 is TGTGCCAGCAGCTCCCCAGCAGATACGCAGTATTTT. This gives the protein CASSSPADTQYF. The full variable domain, with the rest looked up from reference TRBV11-3 and TRBJ2-3, is EAGVVQSPRYKIIEKKQPVAFWCNPISGHNTLYWYLQNLGQGPELLIRYENEEAVDDSQLPKDRFSAERLKGVDSTLKIQPAELGDSAVYLCASSSPADTQYFGPGTRLTVL.